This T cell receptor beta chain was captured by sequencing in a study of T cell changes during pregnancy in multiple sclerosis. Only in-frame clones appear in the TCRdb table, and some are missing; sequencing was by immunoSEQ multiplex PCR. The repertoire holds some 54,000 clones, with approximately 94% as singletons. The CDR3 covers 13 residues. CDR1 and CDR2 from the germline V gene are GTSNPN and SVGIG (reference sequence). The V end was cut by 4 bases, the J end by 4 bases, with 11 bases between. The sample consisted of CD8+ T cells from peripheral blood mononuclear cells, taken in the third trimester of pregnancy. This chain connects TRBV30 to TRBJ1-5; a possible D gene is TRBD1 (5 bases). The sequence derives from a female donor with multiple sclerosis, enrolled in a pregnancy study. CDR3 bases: TGTGCCTGGACCGCGGCAGGGAATCAGCCCCAGCATTTT. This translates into CAWTAAGNQPQHF.